This T cell receptor beta chain appears in the sequencing data of a study of shared clonotypes between healthy human individuals. At the level of the study: Researchers drew samples from a couple of women and a few men aged 18 to 49. CD4 naive and CD4 memory each took three plates per donor, while CD8 naive took two and CD8 memory one.

The study, taken as a whole, reports: Non-shared clonotypes were found to have lower generation probabilities than the clonotypes that were shared by all four of the sorted-subset donors.

Sequencing was performed with immunoSEQ multiplex PCR; in TCRdb, only in-frame clones are kept and a portion is missing. The sample lists around 1.1 million clones, 60% to 85% seen once, with roughly 0.83% in the top ten. The CDR3 contains 16 residues. Trimming left V 1 base short and J 6 bases short, with 18 bases between. The V gene's germline CDR1 is SGHDT and CDR2 YYEEEE. About this clone: As yet, its antigen is unknown.

CD4+ cells yielded CD45RA+ naive and CD45RA-negative memory subsets. The chain is built from TRBV5-6 and TRBJ2-3; D not certain. The receptor's source is a young man in good health. Some clones in this sample may be carry-over from other donors' samples. The sequenced sample was memory CD4+ T cells from PBMCs. Subset noted: CD45RA-negative fraction. CDR3 in amino acids: CASSLLVSRSQDTQYF. In DNA, the CDR3 is TGTGCCAGCAGCTTGCTAGTAAGCCGATCCCAGGATACGCAGTATTTT. The variable domain in full, with the rest retrieved from reference TRBV5-6 and TRBJ2-3, is DAGVTQSPTHLIKTRGQQVTLRCSPKSGHDTVSWYQQALGQGPQFIFQYYEEEERQRGNFPDRFSGHQFPNYSSELNVNALLLGDSALYLCASSLLVSRSQDTQYFGPGTRLTVL.